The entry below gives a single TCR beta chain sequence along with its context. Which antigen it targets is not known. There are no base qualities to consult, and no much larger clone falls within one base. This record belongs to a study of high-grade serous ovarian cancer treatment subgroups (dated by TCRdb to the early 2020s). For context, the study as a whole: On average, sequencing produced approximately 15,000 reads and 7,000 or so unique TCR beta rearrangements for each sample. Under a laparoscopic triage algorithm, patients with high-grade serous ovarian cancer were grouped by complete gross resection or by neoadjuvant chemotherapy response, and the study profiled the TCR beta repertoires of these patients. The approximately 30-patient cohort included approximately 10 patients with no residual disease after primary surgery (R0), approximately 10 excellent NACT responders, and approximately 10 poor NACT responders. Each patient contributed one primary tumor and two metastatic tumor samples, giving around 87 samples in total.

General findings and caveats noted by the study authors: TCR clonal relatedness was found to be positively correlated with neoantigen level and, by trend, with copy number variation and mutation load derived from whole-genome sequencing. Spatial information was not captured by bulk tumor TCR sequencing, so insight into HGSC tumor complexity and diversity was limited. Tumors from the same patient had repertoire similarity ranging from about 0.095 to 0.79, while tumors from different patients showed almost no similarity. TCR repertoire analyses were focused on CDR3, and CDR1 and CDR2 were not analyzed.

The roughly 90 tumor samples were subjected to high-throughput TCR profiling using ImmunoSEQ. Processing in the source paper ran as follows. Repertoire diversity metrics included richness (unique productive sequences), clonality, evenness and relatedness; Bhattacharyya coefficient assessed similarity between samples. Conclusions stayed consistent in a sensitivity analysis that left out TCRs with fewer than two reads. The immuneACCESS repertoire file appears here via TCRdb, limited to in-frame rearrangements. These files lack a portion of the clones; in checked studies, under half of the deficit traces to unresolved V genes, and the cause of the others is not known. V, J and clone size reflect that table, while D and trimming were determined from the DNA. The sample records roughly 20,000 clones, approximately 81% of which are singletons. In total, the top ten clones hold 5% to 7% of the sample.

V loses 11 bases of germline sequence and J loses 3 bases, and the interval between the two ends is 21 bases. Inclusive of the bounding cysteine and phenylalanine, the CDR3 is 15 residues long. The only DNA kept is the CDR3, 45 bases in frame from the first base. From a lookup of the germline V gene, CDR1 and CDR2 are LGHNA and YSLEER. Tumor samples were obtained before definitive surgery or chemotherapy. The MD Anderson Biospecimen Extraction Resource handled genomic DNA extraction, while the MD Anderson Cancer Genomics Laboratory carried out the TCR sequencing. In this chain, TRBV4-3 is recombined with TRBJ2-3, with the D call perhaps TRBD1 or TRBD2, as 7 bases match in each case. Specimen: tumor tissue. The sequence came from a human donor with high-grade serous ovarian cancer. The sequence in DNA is TGCGCCGCCTCTTCAGGGGGGGCGAAGACAGATACGCAGTATTTT. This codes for CAASSGGAKTDTQYF.